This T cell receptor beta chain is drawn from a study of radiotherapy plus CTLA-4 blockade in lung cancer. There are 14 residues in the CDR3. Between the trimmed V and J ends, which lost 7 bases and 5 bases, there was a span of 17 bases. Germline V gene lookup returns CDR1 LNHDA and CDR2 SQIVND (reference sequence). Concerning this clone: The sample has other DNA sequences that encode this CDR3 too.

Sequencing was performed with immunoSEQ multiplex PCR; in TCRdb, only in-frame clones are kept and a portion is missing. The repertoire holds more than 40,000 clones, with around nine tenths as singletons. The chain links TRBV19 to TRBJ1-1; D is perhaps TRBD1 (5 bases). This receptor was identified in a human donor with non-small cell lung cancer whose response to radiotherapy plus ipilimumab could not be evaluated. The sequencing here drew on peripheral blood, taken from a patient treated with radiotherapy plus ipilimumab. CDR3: CASTLSGMGTEAFF. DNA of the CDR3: TGTGCCAGTACTCTCTCAGGGATGGGTACTGAAGCTTTCTTT.